This paragraph reports one T cell receptor (beta chain). Clones were sequenced by immunoSEQ multiplex PCR, and TCRdb holds only the in-frame ones, with some missing. In the table there are roughly 83,000 clones, over 75% of which are singletons. The data were obtained in a study of glioma-infiltrating T cells after dendritic cell vaccination. Germline assignment: CDR1 GTSNPN and CDR2 SVGIG (reference sequence). V shed 2 bases, J shed 3 bases, and the junction held 4 bases outside the gene matches. The CDR3 runs 13 residues. The sample here was blood, taken before dendritic cell vaccination. J is TRBJ2-7 and V is TRBV30; TRBD1 matches 7 bases. The receptor comes from a human donor with glioblastoma. The CDR3 spells CAWSTGQIYEQYF. The DNA of the CDR3 is TGTGCCTGGAGTACGGGACAGATCTACGAGCAGTACTTC.